The clone carrying this TCR beta chain was seen ten or more times. TCRdb re-called the 5' RACE reads through MiXCR, storing one row per CDR3 protein. The table shows about 39,000 distinct CDR3 sequences, with around 5.1% occurring only once. The sample is drawn from a study of early T cells in non-severe SARS-CoV-2 infection. V dropped 3 bases and J dropped 1 base, with 12 bases sitting between them. The CDR3 loop spans 15 amino acids. The sequencing here drew on whole blood, taken at baseline. The chain employs TRBV12-3 or TRBV12-4 and TRBJ2-5, with no clear D. This receptor was obtained from an adult who was a healthcare worker with PCR-confirmed SARS-CoV-2 infection or an uninfected control (not recorded which). CDR3 region: CASSFTFGSQETQYF. The CDR3 DNA sequence: TGTGCCAGCAGTTTCACTTTCGGCAGCCAAGAGACCCAGTACTTC.